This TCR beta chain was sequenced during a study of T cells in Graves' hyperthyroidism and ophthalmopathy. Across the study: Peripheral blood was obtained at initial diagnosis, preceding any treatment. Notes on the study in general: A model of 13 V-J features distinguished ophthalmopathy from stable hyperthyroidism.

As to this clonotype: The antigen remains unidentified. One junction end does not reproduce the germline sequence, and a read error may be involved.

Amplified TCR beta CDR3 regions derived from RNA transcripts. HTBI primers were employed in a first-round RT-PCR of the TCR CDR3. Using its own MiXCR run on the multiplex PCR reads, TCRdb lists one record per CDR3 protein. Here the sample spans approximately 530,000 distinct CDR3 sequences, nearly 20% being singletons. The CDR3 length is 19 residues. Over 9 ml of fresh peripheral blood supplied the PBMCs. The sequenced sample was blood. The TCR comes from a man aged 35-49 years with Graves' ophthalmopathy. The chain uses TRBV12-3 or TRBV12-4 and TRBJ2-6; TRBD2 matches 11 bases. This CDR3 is CTSSPTSGGAGSGANVLTF. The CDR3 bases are TGTACCAGCAGCCCTACTAGCGGGGGCGCGGGCTCTGGGGCCAACGTCCTGACTTTC.